The sequence of this T cell receptor beta chain was determined in a study of response to subunit inactivated influenza vaccine. Each CDR3 protein is one row after TCRdb ran MiXCR on the RT-PCR reads. This table holds 700,000 to 800,000 distinct CDR3 sequences, approximately 17% found once. The CDR3 extends over 14 amino acids. Germline-derived CDR1 and CDR2 are SGDLS and YYNGEE. Details on this clonotype: Its cognate antigen is unknown. A much bigger clone sits one base away, suggesting this may be a read error.

Study findings and constraints: T cells newly recruited by each seasonal influenza vaccination are few, the authors suggested.

The source of this sequence is a man aged 50 or older who received an inactivated influenza vaccine. V is TRBV9 and J is TRBJ2-1; tentatively, D is TRBD1 or TRBD2 (6 bases each). Source: PBMCs from blood, taken roughly 5 days after vaccination. CDR3 protein: CPSSVRGDYNEQFF. The CDR3 DNA reads TGTCCCAGCAGCGTAAGGGGGGACTACAATGAGCAGTTCTTC.